The rows below give T cell receptor beta chains drawn from one sample of a study of blood T cells in healthy people across ages. TCRdb re-analysed the 5' RACE reads in MiXCR, keeping a single row per CDR3 protein. The table has fewer than 1,200,000 distinct CDR3 sequences, roughly 24% seen once. This sample also appeared in a second study, on T cells of mothers and their children.

Specimen: blood. The receptors were sampled from a girl under 10 years old in good health. The CDR3 runs from the conserved cysteine through the conserved F or W. D genes are given only for firm matches. Only part of the rows carry a size: once, few, many, or a class if the clone is expanded.

v_call	cdr3_length	j_call	d_call	clone_size	cdr3_nt	cdr3_aa
TRBV20-1	13	TRBJ2-1	TRBD1	-	TGCAGTGCTGACCTGGGGACAGGCAATGAGCAGTTCTTC	CSADLGTGNEQFF
TRBV20-1	14	TRBJ1-6	-	-	TGCAGTGCTAGAGGCCGAAATTATAATTCACCCCTCCACTTT	CSARGRNYNSPLHF
TRBV9	15	TRBJ2-3	TRBD2	few	TGTGCCAGCAGCGATAGACTAGCATCGTCGGATACGCAGTATTTT	CASSDRLASSDTQYF
TRBV12-5	13	TRBJ2-7	-	-	TGTGCCCCTGCGGGCAGGGGAGGAGGGGAGCAGTACTTC	CAPAGRGGGEQYF
TRBV10-3	13	TRBJ1-4	-	-	TGTGCCGCGGGGTCGGCCGAGGGTGAAAAACTGTTTTTT	CAAGSAEGEKLFF
TRBV7-3	15	TRBJ2-7	-	-	TGTGCCAGCAGCTCCATGCCCATACAGGGCTACGAGCAGTACTTC	CASSSMPIQGYEQYF
TRBV9	13	TRBJ2-6	-	-	TGTGCCAGCAGCCCCCCGATGGCCAACGTCCTGACTTTC	CASSPPMANVLTF
TRBV9	15	TRBJ1-2	-	-	TGTGCCAGCAGCCCCGCGGCCGGGACGGACTATGGCTACACCTTC	CASSPAAGTDYGYTF
TRBV27	16	TRBJ2-7	TRBD2	-	TGTGCCAGCAGCAACGACGCGAGCGGGAGCTCCTACGAGCGGTACTTC	CASSNDASGSSYERYF
TRBV28	17	TRBJ2-5	-	-	TGTGCCAGCAGTCAACTGTGGGTCTTCGGAGGAGGAGAGACCCAGTACTTC	CASSQLWVFGGGETQYF
TRBV28	13	TRBJ1-2	-	few	TGTGCCAGCAGTCCCCCCGATTTCTATGGCTACACCTTC	CASSPPDFYGYTF
TRBV7-9	12	TRBJ2-7	-	-	TGTGCCAGCGGACAGAGCTCCTACGAGCAGTACTTC	CASGQSSYEQYF
TRBV29-1	10	TRBJ2-1	-	few	TGCAGCGTCGCGGTCGATGAGCAGTTCTTC	CSVAVDEQFF
TRBV2	14	TRBJ2-3	TRBD2	few	TGTGCCAGCACACTAGCGGGAAGCACAGATACGCAGTATTTT	CASTLAGSTDTQYF
TRBV14	16	TRBJ1-2	-	few	TGTGCCAGCAGTAATCTTCAGTGGCCAACAAGCGGTGGCTACACCTTC	CASSNLQWPTSGGYTF
TRBV12-3/TRBV12-4	13	TRBJ2-3	-	many	TGTGCCAGCAGTTTAGCGCCCACAGATACGCAGTATTTT	CASSLAPTDTQYF
TRBV13	15	TRBJ1-1	-	few	TGTGCCAGCAGCTTCTACAGGGAGTCGGACACTGAAGCTTTCTTT	CASSFYRESDTEAFF
TRBV6-6	13	TRBJ2-5	TRBD1	-	TGTGCCAGCATGAAAGACAGGGGTGAGACCCAGTACTTC	CASMKDRGETQYF
TRBV28	18	TRBJ2-7	TRBD2	-	TGTGCCAGCAGTTTAGTGGGATCCCCTAGCGGGAGGGCCCACGAGCAGTACTTC	CASSLVGSPSGRAHEQYF
TRBV3-1	15	TRBJ2-4	TRBD2	few	TGTGCCAGCAGCCAAGACGCTAGCGGGGCTAACATTCAGTACTTC	CASSQDASGANIQYF
TRBV20-1	13	TRBJ1-1	-	few	TGCAGTGCCCCTAAGAACGGCGACACTGAAGCTTTCTTT	CSAPKNGDTEAFF
TRBV12-3/TRBV12-4	15	TRBJ1-2	-	-	TGTGCCAGCACCCTGTTTGGGGGACTAAACTATGGCTACACCTTC	CASTLFGGLNYGYTF
TRBV20-1	14	TRBJ1-6	TRBD1	-	TGCAGTGCTAGAGTAGGCAGGGGGGATTCACCCCTCCACTTT	CSARVGRGDSPLHF
TRBV11-2	16	TRBJ2-4	-	-	TGTGCCAGCAGTCAAATGAACGGAGTTATAAAAAACATTCAGTACTTC	CASSQMNGVIKNIQYF
TRBV7-3	17	TRBJ2-1	-	-	TGTGCCAGCAGCCCTTGGATCCCCCGAAGGGGCGACAATGAGCAGTTCTTC	CASSPWIPRRGDNEQFF
TRBV12-3/TRBV12-4	13	TRBJ1-1	-	-	TGTGCCAGCAGTTTCTTAGGGAGGTCTGAAGCTTTCTTT	CASSFLGRSEAFF
TRBV7-2	17	TRBJ2-3	TRBD2	few	TGTGCCAGCAGCTTAGTCGGACTAGCGGGAGCCGCAGATACGCAGTATTTT	CASSLVGLAGAADTQYF
TRBV7-9	13	TRBJ1-2	-	-	TGTGCCAGCAGAGCCGACAATAACTATGGCTACACCTTC	CASRADNNYGYTF
TRBV29-1	13	TRBJ2-7	-	few	TGCAGCGTTCACACAGCAAACTCCTACGAGCAGTACTTC	CSVHTANSYEQYF
TRBV12-3/TRBV12-4	15	TRBJ1-1	TRBD1	-	TGTGCCAGCAGTAGCACGGGGACAGTGAGGAGGATAGCTTTCTTT	CASSSTGTVRRIAFF
TRBV20-1	12	TRBJ2-3	-	-	TGCAGTGCTAGAGATCCGGTAGATACACAGTATTTT	CSARDPVDTQYF
TRBV12-3/TRBV12-4	14	TRBJ1-1	TRBD1	-	TGTGCCAGCAGTTTGGGACAGGGGGCTCCCGCTGCTTTCTTT	CASSLGQGAPAAFF
TRBV28	14	TRBJ2-7	TRBD2	-	TGTGCCAGCAGTTTCTGGCGGGAGGACTACGAGCAGTACTTC	CASSFWREDYEQYF
TRBV4-1	14	TRBJ2-3	-	-	TGCGCCAGCAGCCAAGTAATGAGGCCAGATACGCAGTATTTT	CASSQVMRPDTQYF
TRBV11-2	17	TRBJ1-3	-	-	TGTGCCAGCAGCTTATTCAGGGGCCTCCTCTCTGGAAACACCATATATTTT	CASSLFRGLLSGNTIYF
TRBV6-5	17	TRBJ1-3	TRBD1	few	TGTGCCAGCAGTTACAGACAGGGGATCAACCCCCGAAACACCATATATTTT	CASSYRQGINPRNTIYF
TRBV25-1	16	TRBJ2-5	-	-	TGTGCCAGCAGTGAATATATGACCCGGAGGGGAGAGACCCAGTACTTC	CASSEYMTRRGETQYF
TRBV28	13	TRBJ1-5	-	-	TGTGCCAGCAGTTTTCTGGGGGACCAGCCCCAGCATTTT	CASSFLGDQPQHF
TRBV13	16	TRBJ2-2	TRBD1	few	TGTGCCAGCAGCGAGGAGGGGACAGGGGATTCCGGGGAGCTGTTTTTT	CASSEEGTGDSGELFF
TRBV9	12	TRBJ1-1	-	few	TGTGCCAGCAGCGGGGGGGACACGGAAGCTTTCTTT	CASSGGDTEAFF